The 25 T cell receptor beta chains listed next were all sequenced from one sample in a study of T-cell memory formation after mild COVID-19. TCRdb fed the 5' RACE reads into MiXCR, producing one record per CDR3 protein. This table has about 270,000 distinct CDR3 sequences, about 20% appearing once. Sequenced input: PBMCs or a T cell subset sorted from them (not recorded which). The receptors shown here come from a man aged 18 to 29 who had mild COVID-19 (a few samples of this study predate the infection). Cell type and time point are not known.

The chain links TRBV7-9 to TRBJ2-7; D is undetermined. The germline V and J ends were trimmed by 5 bases and 4 bases, with 12 bases remaining between them. This CDR3 region has 13 residues. Germline CDR1 and CDR2: SEHNR and FQNEAQ (reference sequence). The CDR3 DNA is TGTGCCAGCAGCCAATACCCCGGGTACGAGCAGTACGTC. Amino acid sequence: CASSQYPGYEQYV.

The chain joins TRBV20-1 to TRBJ1-4, with D perhaps TRBD1 (6 bases). The CDR3 has 15 residues. Germline-derived CDR1 and CDR2 are DFQATT and SNEGSKA (reference sequence). The V end was cut by 3 bases, the J end by 5 bases, with 16 bases between. The CDR3 reads CSASIFGGLNEKLFF. The CDR3 DNA reads as TGCAGTGCTAGTATTTTCGGGGGCCTGAATGAAAAACTGTTTTTT.

The chain is built from TRBV4-1 and TRBJ1-2; D call uncertain. V was pared by 0 bases and J by 14 bases, with 13 bases between. Germline lookup yields CDR1 MGHRA and CDR2 YSYEKL. The CDR3 sequence is 12 residues long. The DNA for the CDR3 is TGCGCCAGCAGCCAAGAAGAGGGATGGCGGACCTTC. Translation: CASSQEEGWRTF.

This clonotype has a handful of counts. The chain uses TRBV29-1 and TRBJ2-5, with D hard to call. Germline values: CDR1 SQVTM, CDR2 ANQGSEA. The CDR3 runs to 12 residues. The V end lost 4 bases, the J end lost 5 bases, and 11 bases lay between the germline ends. This CDR3 is CSVATFRETQYF. The CDR3 nucleotides are TGCAGCGTTGCAACCTTTCGGGAGACCCAGTACTTC.

In its sample, this clonotype was seen a few times. CDR3 coding DNA: TGCGCCAGCAGTGCAGGGTTGGGGACTGAAGCTTTCTTT. Residues: CASSAGLGTEAFF. The V call is TRBV4-3, the J call TRBJ1-1, with D possibly being TRBD1 (5 bases). Trimming left V 6 bases short and J 5 bases short, with 13 bases between. Germline CDR1 and CDR2: LGHNA and YSLEER. The CDR3 runs 13 residues.

V usage is TRBV10-3 and J usage is TRBJ1-2; 8 positions match TRBD1. The germline gives CDR1 ENHRY, CDR2 SYGVKD. The junction had 6 bases not matched to a gene; V was cut back by 2 bases and J by 1 base. The CDR3 has 16 residues. The CDR3 region is CAISETDRGGNYGYTF. The CDR3 nucleotides are TGTGCCATCAGTGAGACAGACAGGGGAGGTAACTATGGCTACACCTTC.

The genes are TRBV4-1 and TRBJ1-1; D gene unclear. Germline V gene data show CDR1 as MGHRA and CDR2 as YSYEKL. The V and J ends lost 2 bases and 2 bases respectively, with 21 bases between them. The CDR3 sequence is 18 residues long. The CDR3 is CASSQTAHSGRINTEAFF. For the CDR3, the DNA is TGCGCCAGCAGCCAAACTGCCCATAGCGGACGGATTAACACTGAAGCTTTCTTT.

The chain has TRBV5-1 and TRBJ2-4; 7 positions agree with TRBD1. The CDR3 contains 16 residues. Trimming cost V 0 bases and J 0 bases; bases outside gene matches: 3. Germline CDR1 SGHRS, CDR2 YFSETQ. The CDR3 DNA is TGCGCCAGCAGCTTGGAACAGGGGCTAGCCAAAAACATTCAGTACTTC. Its translation: CASSLEQGLAKNIQYF.

This chain uses TRBV12-3 or TRBV12-4 with TRBJ2-6; D is perhaps TRBD2 (5 bases). The ends were cut back, 7 bases at V and 4 bases at J, with 11 bases in the middle. This CDR3 is 14 amino acids long. The CDR3 sequence: CASIEGPGANVLTF. CDR3 in DNA: TGTGCCAGCATCGAGGGTCCCGGGGCCAACGTCCTGACTTTC.

The chain has TRBV6-6 and TRBJ1-5; D gene unclear. Trimming shortened V by 10 bases and J by 4 bases, and 17 bases separated the two germline ends. Per germline, CDR1 MNHNY and CDR2 SVGAGI (reference sequence). CDR3 length: 14 residues. The CDR3 protein is CATFLGQQNQPQHF. The CDR3 nucleotides are TGTGCCACCTTCTTGGGCCAGCAAAATCAGCCCCAGCATTTT.

V is TRBV7-8 and J is TRBJ2-5; D tentatively fits TRBD1 or TRBD2 (6 bases each). The germline V gene has CDR1 SGHVS and CDR2 FQNEAQ. The CDR3 loop spans 14 amino acids. Deletions cut 6 bases from V and 7 bases from J, with 18 bases between. The CDR3 here is CASRVPRGPRTQYF. The CDR3, as DNA: TGTGCCAGCAGAGTCCCCCGGGGGCCCAGGACCCAGTACTTC.

This chain connects TRBV12-3 or TRBV12-4 to TRBJ1-2; the D is unclear. Trimming took 3 bases from V and 4 from J, leaving 9 bases between them. This CDR3 comprises 13 residues. CDR3 protein: CASSFTDFYGYTF. CDR3 DNA: TGTGCCAGCAGTTTTACCGATTTCTATGGCTACACCTTC.

The rearrangement links TRBV7-9 to TRBJ2-2; 8 bases fit TRBD1. V shed 5 bases, J shed 6 bases, and the junction held 8 bases outside the gene matches. The CDR3 sequence is 15 residues long. Germline loops: CDR1 SEHNR, CDR2 FQNEAQ (reference sequence). CDR3 protein: CASSDWTGRAGELFF. The CDR3 bases are TGTGCCAGCAGCGATTGGACAGGGCGGGCCGGGGAGCTGTTTTTT. The full variable domain, in which reference TRBV7-9 and TRBJ2-2 provide the parts outside the CDR3, is DTGVSQNPRHKITKRGQNVTFRCDPISEHNRLYWYRQTLGQGPEFLTYFQNEAQLEKSRLLSDRFSAERPKGSFSTLEIQRTEQGDSAMYLCASSDWTGRAGELFFGEGSRLTVL.

This clonotype was seen only a few times. The chain uses TRBV29-1 and TRBJ2-3; the match to TRBD1 covers 9 bases. Germline lookup yields CDR1 SQVTM and CDR2 ANQGSEA. With V trimmed by 6 bases and J by 3 bases, 13 bases remained unmatched. The CDR3 totals 16 residues. CDR3 region: CSVDPGQGVGTDTQYF. The DNA of the CDR3 is TGCAGCGTAGACCCGGGACAGGGTGTTGGGACAGATACGCAGTATTTT.

The V gene is TRBV7-9, the J gene TRBJ2-5; 8 bases align to TRBD1. The CDR3 consists of 12 residues. Germline V lookup: CDR1 SEHNR, CDR2 FQNEAQ (reference sequence). The V gene end was trimmed by 10 bases and the J gene end by 4 bases; junction bases not matched to a gene: 5. CDR3 loop: CATRTGRETQYF. DNA for the CDR3: TGTGCCACTAGGACAGGGCGAGAGACCCAGTACTTC.

This clonotype was seen ten or more times. For the CDR3, the DNA is TGTGCCAGCAGCCCCCGACTAGCGGGGCGACCGCAAGAGACCCAGTACTTC. Translating gives CASSPRLAGRPQETQYF. The chain employs TRBV7-2 and TRBJ2-5; TRBD2 aligns across 11 bases. V dropped 5 bases and J dropped 2; count of bases not matched to a gene: 10. The CDR3 length is 17 residues. Germline CDR1 SGHTA, CDR2 FQGNSA.

This clonotype was recorded a few times. V usage is TRBV29-1 and J usage is TRBJ1-2, with no clear D. CDR1 and CDR2 from the germline V gene are SQVTM and ANQGSEA. The V end lost 4 bases, the J end lost 7 bases, and 10 bases lay between the germline ends. The CDR3 sequence is 11 residues long. The DNA of the CDR3 is TGCAGCGTTGGCCCCCGTCCTGGCTACACCTTC. This codes for CSVGPRPGYTF.

The chain employs TRBV2 and TRBJ1-1; TRBD1 might be the D (5 bases). Trimming removed 6 bases at V and 8 bases at J, with 16 bases between. The germline V gene has CDR1 SNHLY and CDR2 FYNNEI. The CDR3 spans 13 residues. This CDR3 reads CASSQPQGTEAFF. As DNA, the CDR3 is TGTGCCAGCAGCCAACCTCAGGGAACCGAAGCTTTCTTT.

This clonotype came up a few times. The genes are TRBV19 and TRBJ2-7, with TRBD2 matching 8 bases. CDR3 length equals 17 residues. Germline CDR1 LNHDA, CDR2 SQIVND (reference sequence). With 3 bases clipped from V and 2 bases from J, the junction kept 12 bases outside the gene matches. The CDR3 DNA is TGTGCCAGTAGTATTCTTAAGGGAGCGGGGGTCGCCTACGAGCAGTACTTC. This gives the protein CASSILKGAGVAYEQYF. The variable domain in full, completed from reference TRBV19 and TRBJ2-7, reads DGGITQSPKYLFRKEGQNVTLSCEQNLNHDAMYWYRQDPGQGLRLIYYSQIVNDFQKGDIAEGYSVSREKKESFPLTVTSAQKNPTAFYLCASSILKGAGVAYEQYFGPGTRLTVT.

The V call is TRBV24-1, the J call TRBJ2-3, with D unresolved. CDR1 and CDR2 (germline): KGHDR, SFDVKD. The CDR3 has 14 residues. Trimming pared 10 bases from V and 4 bases from J, leaving 17 bases between. In nucleotides, the CDR3 is TGTGCCACATCACGGCCCCCGGAAGCAGATACGCAGTATTTT. Encoded protein: CATSRPPEADTQYF.

The chain employs TRBV7-6 and TRBJ2-5; maybe TRBD1 (6 bases). CDR1 and CDR2 from the germline V gene are SGHVS and FNYEAQ. The CDR3 is made up of 15 amino acids. V lost 6 bases, J lost 1 base, and 15 bases lay in between. The CDR3 sequence: CASSRTGQFQETQYF. DNA for the CDR3: TGTGCCAGCAGTCGTACTGGACAGTTCCAAGAGACCCAGTACTTC.

This clonotype was recorded a few times. This rearrangement joins TRBV7-2 to TRBJ1-1; D call uncertain. The CDR3 extends over 14 amino acids. The V and J ends lost 5 bases and 0 bases respectively, with 10 bases between them. Germline V CDR1 and CDR2: SGHTA, FQGNSA. This CDR3 is CASSLQLVNTEAFF. CDR3 nucleotide sequence: TGTGCCAGCAGCCTCCAATTGGTGAACACTGAAGCTTTCTTT.

This clonotype was picked up a small number of times. V and J are TRBV5-1 and TRBJ2-3; D may be TRBD2 (5 bases). CDR1 is SGHRS and CDR2 is YFSETQ in the germline V gene. V lost 9 bases and J lost 4, with 24 bases in between. The CDR3 totals 16 residues. CDR3 amino acids: CATKEEANSPSDTQYF. The CDR3 coding sequence is TGCGCCACCAAGGAGGAGGCGAATTCTCCCTCAGATACGCAGTATTTT.

This chain joins TRBV3-1 and TRBJ2-5; a possible D gene is TRBD2 (6 bases). The V gene lost 5 bases and the J gene lost 4 bases, with 14 bases spanning the gap. This CDR3 is built from 14 residues. Germline assignment: CDR1 LGHDT and CDR2 YNNKEL (reference sequence). The chain's CDR3 is CASSSSQAGETQYF. The CDR3, as DNA: TGTGCCAGCAGCTCAAGTCAAGCGGGAGAGACCCAGTACTTC.

The J gene is TRBJ1-1, the V gene TRBV18; D is uncertain. Between the trimmed V and J ends, which lost 1 base and 1 base, there was a span of 10 bases. The CDR3 spans 15 residues. Germline CDR1 is KGHSH and CDR2 is LQKENI. For the CDR3, the DNA is TGTGCCAGCTCACCACGCGAAGCCGGGAACACTGAAGCTTTCTTT. It translates to CASSPREAGNTEAFF. The full variable domain, its missing parts supplied by reference TRBV18 and TRBJ1-1, is NAGVMQNPRHLVRRRGQEARLRCSPMKGHSHVYWYRQLPEEGLKFMVYLQKENIIDESGMPKERFSAEFPKEGPSILRIQQVVRGDSAAYFCASSPREAGNTEAFFGQGTRLTVV.